This T cell receptor beta chain came from a study of regulatory T cells in long-lasting Graves disease. General observations from the study: TCR diversity was lower in persistent Graves' patients (versus newly diagnosed ones).

This clonotype turned up a few times. The antigen is undetermined. To make TCR beta libraries, researchers used iRepertoire HTBI primers and Arm-PCR of CDR3 regions. MiXCR was run by TCRdb on the multiplex PCR reads, yielding one entry per CDR3 protein. The table lists roughly 450,000 distinct CDR3 sequences, roughly 23% of them singletons. Time point denoted: persistent/refractory GD, antithyroid drugs over 5 years with positive TRAb. Scientists built the TCR library using RNA that was extracted from PBMCs. The sequenced sample was peripheral blood mononuclear cells (PBMCs), obtained when the disease was refractory, from a patient treated with antithyroid drugs. The receptor's source is a female donor with Graves disease.

CDR3 DNA sequence: TGTGCCAGCAGTTACGAGTGGAGGTACGAGCAGTACTTC. Its protein product is CASSYEWRYEQYF. This chain links TRBV6-2 or TRBV6-3 with TRBJ2-7; TRBD2 is a possible D gene (5 bases). The CDR3 totals 13 residues. Per germline, CDR1 MNHEY and CDR2 SVGEGT. V lost 2 bases to trimming and J lost 4 bases, with 9 bases between them.